A selection of T cell receptor beta chains follows, all from one sample in a study of shared clonotypes between healthy human individuals. Method: immunoSEQ multiplex PCR; TCRdb's copy keeps in-frame clones and lacks some. The sample holds around 600,000 clones, roughly 96% seen once. Sequenced input: naive CD8+ T cells sorted from blood. The receptors derive from a woman aged 25 to 39 in good health. Each CDR3 is given with its conserved first and last residue. D genes are given only for firm matches. Clone sizes are given selectively: once, few, many, or a class where the clone is expanded.

J | D | size | V | DNA | CDR3
TRBJ1-5 | - | - | TRBV2 | TGTGCCAGCAGTGATTACAGCCAAAATCAGCCCCAGCATTTT | CASSDYSQNQPQHF
TRBJ2-1 | - | once | TRBV10-3 | TGTGCCATCTCGGGGGGCAGCTCCTACAATGAGCAGTTCTTC | CAISGGSSYNEQFF
TRBJ1-6 | - | - | TRBV6-5 | TGTGCCAGCAGTTACGTGGGGAATTCACCCCTCCACTTT | CASSYVGNSPLHF
TRBJ1-1 | - | - | TRBV28 | TGTGCCAGCAGTTTTGAGGAATCGAACACTGAAGCTTTCTTT | CASSFEESNTEAFF
TRBJ2-7 | - | - | TRBV28 | TGTGCCAGCAGTTTAAATATGAGACATCCTTCCTACGAGCAGTACTTC | CASSLNMRHPSYEQYF
TRBJ2-2 | - | - | TRBV4-1 | TGCGCCAGCAGCCAAGGCTTTAGGTCTAGCAACACCGGGGAGCTGTTTTTT | CASSQGFRSSNTGELFF
TRBJ2-1 | - | - | TRBV5-6 | TGTGCCAGCAGCTTGGTAGGTGGGAGCTCCTACAATGAGCAGTTCTTC | CASSLVGGSSYNEQFF
TRBJ2-7 | - | - | TRBV27 | TGTGCCAGCAGTTTGGGACCGAAGGGCTACGAGCAGTACTTC | CASSLGPKGYEQYF
TRBJ2-1 | - | - | TRBV27 | TGTGCCAGCACATCGCCCCTCAATGAGCAGTTCTTC | CASTSPLNEQFF
TRBJ2-7 | - | - | TRBV27 | TGTGCCAGCAGTCCTTCATCCGGCCCCCTCACCTACGAGCAGTACTTC | CASSPSSGPLTYEQYF
TRBJ1-1 | - | - | TRBV28 | TGTGCCAGCAGTTTCCAAGGGGGCACTGAAGCTTTCTTT | CASSFQGGTEAFF
TRBJ2-7 | - | - | TRBV7-9 | TGTGCCAGCAGGGAGACCGGGAGTCTCTCCGGCGAGCAGTACTTC | CASRETGSLSGEQYF
TRBJ2-5 | - | once | TRBV11-2 | TGTGCCAGCAGCCGAGGACTATCTGTACAAGAGACCCAGTACTTC | CASSRGLSVQETQYF
TRBJ1-5 | TRBD1 | - | TRBV6-4 | TGTGCCACCAAAACAGGGGCTAGCAATCAGCCCCAGCATTTT | CATKTGASNQPQHF
TRBJ1-3 | TRBD1 | - | TRBV28 | TGTGCCAGCAGTTTCGGCAAGGGGGCGGGGTACGGAAACACCATATATTTT | CASSFGKGAGYGNTIYF
TRBJ2-7 | TRBD2 | - | TRBV9 | TGTGCCAGCAGCGTCGGACTAGCGGGGTACGAGCAGTACTTC | CASSVGLAGYEQYF
TRBJ2-1 | TRBD1 | - | TRBV19 | TGTGCCAGTAGTATAGGGGGACAGGGGGTATACAATGAGCAGTTCTTC | CASSIGGQGVYNEQFF
TRBJ1-5 | TRBD1 | - | TRBV27 | TGTGCCAGCAGCGTCGGGACAGGCGGCAATCAGCCCCAGCATTTT | CASSVGTGGNQPQHF
TRBJ2-1 | TRBD1 | few | TRBV27 | TGTGCCAGCGGCAACAGGGGGAATGAGCAGTTCTTC | CASGNRGNEQFF
TRBJ1-1 | - | few | TRBV27 | TGTGCCAGCAGTTTATCGATGAACACTGAAGCTTTCTTT | CASSLSMNTEAFF
TRBJ2-2 | TRBD2 | - | TRBV6-5 | TGTGCCAGCAGTTACCTAGCGGAGAACACCGGGGAGCTGTTTTTT | CASSYLAENTGELFF
TRBJ1-5 | - | - | TRBV28 | TGTGCCAGCAGTCCGAATGGGGTAATAGGTCAGCCCCAGCATTTT | CASSPNGVIGQPQHF
TRBJ2-7 | TRBD2 | - | TRBV15 | TGTGCCACCAGCAGCGGGACTAGCGGGCCCTACGAGCAGTACTTC | CATSSGTSGPYEQYF